Listed below are T cell receptor beta chains from one sample, sequenced in a study of cytomegalovirus exposure and HLA in healthy donors. Profiled with immunoSEQ multiplex PCR; TCRdb holds only in-frame clones, not every one. Altogether 95,000 to 130,000 clones are present, about 69% being singletons, with the ten largest covering around 1.5%. The specimen was PBMCs. The receptors shown here come from a young woman in good health and CMV-seronegative. Each CDR3 is given with its conserved first and last residue. The D gene is left open where the match is weak. Not all rows give a size; the values are once, few, many and, for expanded clones, a class.

-	TRBV5-1	-	TRBJ1-2	TGCGCCAGCAGCTTGGCCAACAGTGGTGACTATGGCTACACCTTC	CASSLANSGDYGYTF
-	TRBV5-6	-	TRBJ2-3	TGTGCCAGCAGCCCTCGGGCAGGGCTTTCAGATACGCAGTATTTT	CASSPRAGLSDTQYF
TRBD1	TRBV7-9	-	TRBJ1-1	TGTGCCAGCAGCCTAGGGGCAGGGGGCTTAGCTTTCTTT	CASSLGAGGLAFF
TRBD1	TRBV28	-	TRBJ1-5	TGTGCCAGCAGTTCTCACAGGGGGCCCTGGGGCAATCAGCCCCAGCATTTT	CASSSHRGPWGNQPQHF
-	TRBV6-1	few	TRBJ1-1	TGTGCCAGCAGTGCAATAGGACAGACTCCGAACACTGAAGCTTTCTTT	CASSAIGQTPNTEAFF
-	TRBV30	-	TRBJ1-2	TGTGCCTGGAGTGTTGGCCAGAACTATGGCTACACCTTC	CAWSVGQNYGYTF
TRBD1	TRBV5-5	few	TRBJ1-5	TGTGCCAGCAGCCGACGTACAGGGGATCAGCCCCAGCATTTT	CASSRRTGDQPQHF
TRBD1	TRBV28	-	TRBJ2-5	TGTGCCAGCAGTTTGCCGCAGGGGGCATTGGAGACCCAGTACTTC	CASSLPQGALETQYF
TRBD2	TRBV7-2	few	TRBJ2-7	TGTGCCAGCAGCTTATGGGCTAGCGGGGAGGGGGAGCAGTACTTC	CASSLWASGEGEQYF
-	TRBV18	-	TRBJ2-7	TGTGCCAGCTCACTATTGGACACGTTCTCCTACGAGCAGTACTTC	CASSLLDTFSYEQYF
-	TRBV7-9	-	TRBJ1-1	TGTGCCAGCAGCTTAGGCGAACAGGGATTCGAAGCTTTCTTT	CASSLGEQGFEAFF
TRBD1	TRBV30	-	TRBJ1-1	TGTGCCTGGGGGGGGACAGGGGGCAGGAGGACTGAAGCTTTCTTT	CAWGGTGGRRTEAFF
-	TRBV5-1	once	TRBJ1-5	TGCGCCAGCATCCCCTGGTGGGACAAGGCCTGCAATAGCAATCAGCCCCAGCATTTT	CASIPWWDKACNSNQPQHF